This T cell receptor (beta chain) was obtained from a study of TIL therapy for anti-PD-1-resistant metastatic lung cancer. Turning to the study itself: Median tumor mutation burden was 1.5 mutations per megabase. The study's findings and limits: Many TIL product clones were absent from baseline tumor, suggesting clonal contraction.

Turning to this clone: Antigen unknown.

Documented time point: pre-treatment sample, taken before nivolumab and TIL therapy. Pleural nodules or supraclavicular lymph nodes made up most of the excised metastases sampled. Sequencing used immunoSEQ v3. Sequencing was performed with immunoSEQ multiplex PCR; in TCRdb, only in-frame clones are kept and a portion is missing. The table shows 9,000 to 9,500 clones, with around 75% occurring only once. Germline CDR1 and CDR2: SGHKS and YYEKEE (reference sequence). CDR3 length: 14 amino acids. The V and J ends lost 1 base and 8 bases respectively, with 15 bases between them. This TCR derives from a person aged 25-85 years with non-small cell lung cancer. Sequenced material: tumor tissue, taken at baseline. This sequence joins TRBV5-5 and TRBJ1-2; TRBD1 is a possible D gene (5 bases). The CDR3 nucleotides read TGTGCCAGCAGCTTGATTGGGCAGGGTGGCGGCTACACCTTC. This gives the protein CASSLIGQGGGYTF.